This T cell receptor (beta chain) is drawn from a study of Ad26.COV2.S vaccination and SARS-CoV-2 variants. About the study: Donor got 5x10^10 or 1x10^11 viral particles of Ad26.COV2.S. Study-level findings and limits: The analyses of TCR breadth and depth may have understated the size of total T cell responses. Those who received the vaccine showed greater spike-specific TCR breadth than those given placebo.

Turning to this clone: Its antigen is not known.

Assay: immunoSEQ multiplex PCR; the TCRdb copy retains only in-frame clones and omits some. This sample has approximately 420,000 clones, with around 87% found just once. Sample treatment: some 19 received Ad26.COV2.S at low or high dose, single or two shots; 5 received placebo; per-sample allocation not given. Day 63 after the first vaccine or placebo injection was the time point for sampling. The ends were cut back, 2 bases at V and 2 bases at J, with 12 bases in the middle. Germline V gene sequence: CDR1 KGHSH, CDR2 LQKENI. This CDR3 spans 15 amino acids. This clonotype originated in a person aged 18 to 59 who received the Ad26.COV2.S COVID-19 vaccine or a placebo. The chain uses TRBV18 and TRBJ2-5; a weak D match, TRBD1 (5 bases). The specimen comprised peripheral blood, sampled in a trial of Ad26.COV2.S vaccine versus placebo. The CDR3 spells CASSPISAGQETQYF. The CDR3 DNA is TGTGCCAGCTCACCAATCTCAGCAGGGCAAGAGACCCAGTACTTC.